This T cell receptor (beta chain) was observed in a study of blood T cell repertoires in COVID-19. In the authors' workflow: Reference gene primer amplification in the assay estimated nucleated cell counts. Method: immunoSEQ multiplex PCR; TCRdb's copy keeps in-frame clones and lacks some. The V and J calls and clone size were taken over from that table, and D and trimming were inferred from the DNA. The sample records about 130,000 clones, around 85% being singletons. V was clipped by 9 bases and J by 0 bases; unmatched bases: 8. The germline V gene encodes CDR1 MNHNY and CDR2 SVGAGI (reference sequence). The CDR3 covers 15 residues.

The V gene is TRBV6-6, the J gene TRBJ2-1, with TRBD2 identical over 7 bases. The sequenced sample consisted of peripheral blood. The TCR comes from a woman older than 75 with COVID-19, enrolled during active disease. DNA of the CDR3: TGTGCCAGTCGAGTCGGGGGGAGCTCCTACAATGAGCAGTTCTTC. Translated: CASRVGGSSYNEQFF.